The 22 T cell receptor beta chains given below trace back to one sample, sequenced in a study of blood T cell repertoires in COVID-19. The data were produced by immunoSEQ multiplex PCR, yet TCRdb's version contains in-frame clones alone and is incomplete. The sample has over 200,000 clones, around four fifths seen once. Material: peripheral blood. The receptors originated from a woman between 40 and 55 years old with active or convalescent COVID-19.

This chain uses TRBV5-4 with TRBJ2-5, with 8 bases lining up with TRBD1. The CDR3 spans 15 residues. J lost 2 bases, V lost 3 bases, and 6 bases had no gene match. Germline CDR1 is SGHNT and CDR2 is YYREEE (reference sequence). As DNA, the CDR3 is TGTGCCAGCAGCTATGGGACAGGTGTACAAGAGACCCAGTACTTC. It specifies CASSYGTGVQETQYF.

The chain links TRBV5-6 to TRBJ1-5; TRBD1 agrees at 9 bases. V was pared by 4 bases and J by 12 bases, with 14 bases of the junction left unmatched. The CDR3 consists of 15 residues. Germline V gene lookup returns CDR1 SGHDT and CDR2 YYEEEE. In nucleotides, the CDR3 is TGTGCCAGCAGCAGGGAGGGACAGGGCCACCAAAACCAGCATTTT. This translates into CASSREGQGHQNQHF.

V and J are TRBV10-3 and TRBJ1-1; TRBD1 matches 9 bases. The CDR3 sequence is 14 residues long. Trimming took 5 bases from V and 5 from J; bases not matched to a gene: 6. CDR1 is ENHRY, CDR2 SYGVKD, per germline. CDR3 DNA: TGTGCCATCAGTTCTACAGGGGGCGAAACTGAAGCTTTCTTT. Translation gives CAISSTGGETEAFF.

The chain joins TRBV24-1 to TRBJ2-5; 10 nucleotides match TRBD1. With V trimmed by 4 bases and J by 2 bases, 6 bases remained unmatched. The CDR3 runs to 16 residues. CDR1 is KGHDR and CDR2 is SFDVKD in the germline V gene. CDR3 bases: TGTGCCACCAGTGACTCCGGGACAGGGGAGCAAGAGACCCAGTACTTC. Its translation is CATSDSGTGEQETQYF.

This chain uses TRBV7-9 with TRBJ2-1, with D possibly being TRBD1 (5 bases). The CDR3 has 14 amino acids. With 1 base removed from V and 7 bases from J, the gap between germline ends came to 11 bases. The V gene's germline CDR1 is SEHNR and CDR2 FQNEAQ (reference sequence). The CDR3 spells CASSLDQGQNEQFF. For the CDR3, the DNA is TGTGCCAGCAGCTTAGACCAGGGTCAAAATGAGCAGTTCTTC.

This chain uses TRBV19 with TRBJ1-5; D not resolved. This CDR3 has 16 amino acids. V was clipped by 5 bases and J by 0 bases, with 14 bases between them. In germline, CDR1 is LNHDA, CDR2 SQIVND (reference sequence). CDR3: CASSRPTTASNQPQHF. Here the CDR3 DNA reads TGTGCCAGTAGTCGCCCCACAACAGCTAGCAATCAGCCCCAGCATTTT.

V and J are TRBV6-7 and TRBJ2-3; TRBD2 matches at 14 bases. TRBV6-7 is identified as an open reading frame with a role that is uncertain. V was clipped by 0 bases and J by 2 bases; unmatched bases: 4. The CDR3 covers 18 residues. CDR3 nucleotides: TGTGCCAGCAGTTACTCGAAGGGACTAGCGGGGGTCACAGATACGCAGTATTTT. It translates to CASSYSKGLAGVTDTQYF.

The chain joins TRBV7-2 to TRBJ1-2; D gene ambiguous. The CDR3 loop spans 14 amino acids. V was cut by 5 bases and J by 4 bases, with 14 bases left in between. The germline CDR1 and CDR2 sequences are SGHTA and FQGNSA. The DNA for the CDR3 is TGTGCCAGCAGCCCCCAATGGTCGGGCTATGGCTACACCTTC. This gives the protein CASSPQWSGYGYTF.

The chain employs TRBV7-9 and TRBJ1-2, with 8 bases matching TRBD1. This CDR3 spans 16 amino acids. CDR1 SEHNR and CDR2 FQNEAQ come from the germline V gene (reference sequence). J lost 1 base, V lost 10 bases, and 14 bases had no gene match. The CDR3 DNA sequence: TGTGCCACAGGACAGGGCGCCGAAAGGAGTAACTATGGCTACACCTTC. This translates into CATGQGAERSNYGYTF. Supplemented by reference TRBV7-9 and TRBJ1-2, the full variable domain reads DTGVSQNPRHKITKRGQNVTFRCDPISEHNRLYWYRQTLGQGPEFLTYFQNEAQLEKSRLLSDRFSAERPKGSFSTLEIQRTEQGDSAMYLCATGQGAERSNYGYTFGSGTRLTVV.

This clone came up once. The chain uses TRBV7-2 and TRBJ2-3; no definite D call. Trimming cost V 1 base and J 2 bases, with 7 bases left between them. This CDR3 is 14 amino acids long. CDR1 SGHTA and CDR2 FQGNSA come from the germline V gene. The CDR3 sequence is CASSLDSATDTQYF. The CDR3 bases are TGTGCCAGCAGCTTAGACTCCGCCACAGATACGCAGTATTTT.

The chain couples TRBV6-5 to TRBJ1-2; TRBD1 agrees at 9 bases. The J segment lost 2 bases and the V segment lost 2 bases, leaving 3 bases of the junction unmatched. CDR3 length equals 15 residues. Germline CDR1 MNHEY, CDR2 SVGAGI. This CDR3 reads CASSYLGQGNYGYTF. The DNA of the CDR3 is TGTGCCAGCAGTTACCTCGGACAGGGGAACTATGGCTACACCTTC.

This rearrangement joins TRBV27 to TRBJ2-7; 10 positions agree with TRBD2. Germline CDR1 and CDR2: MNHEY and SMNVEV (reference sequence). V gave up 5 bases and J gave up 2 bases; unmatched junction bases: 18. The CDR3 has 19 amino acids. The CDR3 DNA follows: TGTGCCAGCAGTCGCTACCTCCTAGCGGGAGTAACAAGGACCTACGAGCAGTACTTC. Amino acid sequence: CASSRYLLAGVTRTYEQYF.

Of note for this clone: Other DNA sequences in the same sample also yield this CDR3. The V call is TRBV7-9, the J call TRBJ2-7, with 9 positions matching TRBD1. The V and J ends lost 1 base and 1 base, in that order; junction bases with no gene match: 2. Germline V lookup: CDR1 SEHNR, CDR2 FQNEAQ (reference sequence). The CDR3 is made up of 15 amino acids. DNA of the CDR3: TGTGCCAGCAGCTTAGAGGGACAGGGATCCTACGAGCAGTACTTC. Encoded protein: CASSLEGQGSYEQYF.

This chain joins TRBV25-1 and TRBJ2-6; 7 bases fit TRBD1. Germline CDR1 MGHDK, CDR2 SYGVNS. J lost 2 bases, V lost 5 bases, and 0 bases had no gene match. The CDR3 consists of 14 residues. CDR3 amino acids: CASSRGPGANVLTF. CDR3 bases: TGTGCCAGCAGTAGGGGGCCTGGGGCCAACGTCCTGACTTTC.

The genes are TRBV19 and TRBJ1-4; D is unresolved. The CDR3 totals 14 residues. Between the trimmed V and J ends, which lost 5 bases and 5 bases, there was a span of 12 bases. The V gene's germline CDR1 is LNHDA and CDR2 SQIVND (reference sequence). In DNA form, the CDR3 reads TGTGCCAGTAGTCCGCAAATCACAAATGAAAAACTGTTTTTT. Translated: CASSPQITNEKLFF.

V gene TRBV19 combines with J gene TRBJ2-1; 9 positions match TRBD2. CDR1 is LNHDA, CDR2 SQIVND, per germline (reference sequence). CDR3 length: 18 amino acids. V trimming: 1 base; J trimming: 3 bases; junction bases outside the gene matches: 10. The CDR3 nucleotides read TGTGCCAGTAGTATAGGGGGAGGAGGGACTAGCTTCTACAATGAGCAGTTCTTC. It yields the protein CASSIGGGGTSFYNEQFF.

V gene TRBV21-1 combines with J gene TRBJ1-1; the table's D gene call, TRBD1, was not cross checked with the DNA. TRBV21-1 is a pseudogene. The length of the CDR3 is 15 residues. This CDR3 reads CASSKFKGVNTEAFF. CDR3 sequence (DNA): TGTGCCAGCAGCAAATTTAAGGGGGTGAACACTGAAGCTTTCTTT.

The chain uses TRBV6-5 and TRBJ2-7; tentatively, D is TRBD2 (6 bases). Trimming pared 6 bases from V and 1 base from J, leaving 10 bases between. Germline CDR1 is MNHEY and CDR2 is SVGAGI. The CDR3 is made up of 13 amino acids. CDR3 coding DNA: TGTGCCAGCAGGCGGGACGAGTCCTACGAGCAGTACTTC. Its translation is CASRRDESYEQYF.

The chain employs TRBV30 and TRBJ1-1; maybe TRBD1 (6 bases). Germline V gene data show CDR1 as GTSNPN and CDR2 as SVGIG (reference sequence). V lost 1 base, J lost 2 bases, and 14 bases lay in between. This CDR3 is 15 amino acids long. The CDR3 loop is CAWSATYRVNTEAFF. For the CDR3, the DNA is TGTGCCTGGAGTGCTACTTACAGGGTTAACACTGAAGCTTTCTTT.

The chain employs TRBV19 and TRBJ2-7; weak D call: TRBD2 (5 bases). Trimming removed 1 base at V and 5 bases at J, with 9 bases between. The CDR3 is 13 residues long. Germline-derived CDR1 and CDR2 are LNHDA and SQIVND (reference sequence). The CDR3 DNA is TGTGCCAGTAGTATAGCGGGATTCGACGAGCAGTACTTC. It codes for CASSIAGFDEQYF.

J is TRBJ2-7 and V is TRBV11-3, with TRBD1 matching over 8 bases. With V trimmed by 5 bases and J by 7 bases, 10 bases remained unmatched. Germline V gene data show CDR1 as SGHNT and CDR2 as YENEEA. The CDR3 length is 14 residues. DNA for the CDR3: TGTGCCAGCAGCCGGACAGGGCCCCCCGAAGAGCAGTACTTC. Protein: CASSRTGPPEEQYF.

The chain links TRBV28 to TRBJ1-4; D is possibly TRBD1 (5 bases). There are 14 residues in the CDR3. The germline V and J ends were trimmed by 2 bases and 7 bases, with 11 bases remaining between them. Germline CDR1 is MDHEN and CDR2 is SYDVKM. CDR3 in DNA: TGTGCCAGCAGTTTAGTAGGGGTGGGTGAAAAACTGTTTTTT. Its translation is CASSLVGVGEKLFF.